This T cell receptor (beta chain) stems from a study of PD-1 blockade in classical Hodgkin lymphoma. Documented time point: newly diagnosed, previously untreated cHL patient sample. Comparison used PBMCs from newly diagnosed, untreated classical Hodgkin lymphoma. Clones were sequenced by immunoSEQ multiplex PCR, and TCRdb holds only the in-frame ones, with some missing. The sample includes about 21,000 clones, roughly 94% of them seen just once. Study outcomes and limitations: Baseline TCR diversity was reportedly lower in newly diagnosed patients than healthy donors.

Germline V lookup: CDR1 LGHNA, CDR2 YSLEER. The CDR3 has 17 amino acids. The V end lost 0 bases, the J end lost 7 bases, and 16 bases lay between the germline ends. Concerning this clone itself: What it binds is not known.

The sequence was collected from a human donor with classical Hodgkin lymphoma. The V call is TRBV4-3, the J call TRBJ1-6; the D is unclear. Specimen: peripheral blood mononuclear cells (PBMCs). Here the CDR3 reads CASSQDRRADGNSPLHF. DNA for the CDR3: TGCGCCAGCAGCCAAGATCGTCGGGCGGATGGGAATTCACCCCTCCACTTT.